The clone carrying this T cell receptor beta chain has more than one count but fewer than ten. Its antigen is still unknown. This clone may be a read error of a much larger clone one base away. The data originate from a study of T cells in Graves' hyperthyroidism and ophthalmopathy. Study background: At the time of initial diagnosis and before any treatment, peripheral blood was collected.

Trimming stripped 4 bases from V and 6 bases from J, with 10 bases between. Germline CDR1 and CDR2: LGHDT and YNNKEL (reference sequence). This CDR3 contains 13 residues. Study observations and caveats: Among thyroid clonotypes expanded above 0.001, most also appeared in blood.

RNA transcripts provided the source from which TCR beta CDR3 regions were amplified. The HTBI set primed first-round TCR CDR3 RT-PCR. Each CDR3 protein is one row after TCRdb ran MiXCR on the multiplex PCR reads. The sample shows hundreds of thousands of distinct CDR3 sequences, roughly 17% of them seen only once. Patients aged 18 to 65 had newly diagnosed hyperthyroidism lasting under 2 months. The diagnostic basis comprised clinical symptoms, serum thyroxine and TRAb, thyroid ultrasound and orbital computed tomography. Sequences were obtained from blood. This TCR derives from a woman aged 25 to 39 with Graves' hyperthyroidism. The V and J genes are TRBV3-1 and TRBJ2-1; D is ambiguous. The CDR3 loop reads CASSRGIGNEQFF. CDR3 bases: TGTGCCAGCAGCCGAGGCATCGGCAATGAGCAGTTCTTC.